This T cell receptor (beta chain) was captured by sequencing in a study of blood T cells in healthy people across ages. A second PCR of 7 to 11 cycles used a sample-barcoded 5' primer and a J-beta primer mix. MiXCR, applied by TCRdb to the 5' RACE reads, yields one record per CDR3 protein. This table has approximately 490,000 distinct CDR3 sequences, 24% appearing once. Trimming cost V 4 bases and J 3 bases, with 11 bases left between them. Germline CDR1 KGHDR, CDR2 SFDVKD. The CDR3 totals 14 residues. This same sample was also part of a study on T cells of mothers and their children.

The sequence came from a boy aged 10-17 years in good health. The chain is built from TRBV24-1 and TRBJ1-2, with a possible D match to TRBD1 (5 bases). The specimen sequenced was blood. CDR3 loop: CATSDAGYHYGYTF. CDR3 nucleotides: TGTGCCACCAGTGACGCAGGGTATCACTATGGCTACACCTTC.